This TCR beta chain was profiled in a study of long-term antiretroviral therapy in people with HIV. Study outcomes and limitations: Absence of data on ART adherence, viral resistance or therapy changes was noted.

Germline CDR1 is SNHLY and CDR2 is FYNNEI. V was pared by 7 bases and J by 1 base, with 11 bases between. The CDR3 length is 15 residues. People in the study who had HIV all got their treatment in the United States. The immunoSEQ assay was v3.0, run at survey level. Some clones are missing from TCRdb's copy, which holds only in-frame ones; the method was immunoSEQ multiplex PCR. The sample lists under 20,000 clones; about 89% were seen once. In the case of this clone: As yet, its antigen is unknown.

The TCR originated in a man aged 40-50 years with HIV. The sample here was unsorted PBMCs, taken 0.5 years after starting antiretroviral therapy. The V and J genes are TRBV2 and TRBJ2-6; D gene uncertain. Here the CDR3 reads CASTEAQSGANVLTF. CDR3 nucleotides: TGTGCCAGCACCGAAGCCCAATCTGGGGCCAACGTCCTGACTTTC.